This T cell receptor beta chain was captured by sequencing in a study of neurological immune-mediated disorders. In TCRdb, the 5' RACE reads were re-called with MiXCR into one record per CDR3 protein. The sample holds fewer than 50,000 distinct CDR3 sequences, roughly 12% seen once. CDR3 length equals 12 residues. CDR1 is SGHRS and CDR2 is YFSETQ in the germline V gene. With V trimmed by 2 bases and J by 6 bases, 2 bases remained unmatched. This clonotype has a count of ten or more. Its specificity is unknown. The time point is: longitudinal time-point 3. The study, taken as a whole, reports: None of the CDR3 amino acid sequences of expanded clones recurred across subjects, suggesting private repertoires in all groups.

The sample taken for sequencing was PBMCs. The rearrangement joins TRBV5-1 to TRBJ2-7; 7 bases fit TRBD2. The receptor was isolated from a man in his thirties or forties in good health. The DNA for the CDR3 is TGCGCCAGCAGCTTTTGGGGGGGCGAGCAGTACTTC. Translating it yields CASSFWGGEQYF.